One and the same sample provided the 29 T cell receptor beta chains below, sequenced in a study of T cell repertoires in cytomegalovirus infection. Antigens for these TCRs are unknown. MiXCR, run by TCRdb on the reads, gives a single entry per CDR3 protein. The sample consists of approximately 730,000 distinct CDR3 sequences, 25% to 30% of them appearing once. This sample comprised cultured CD8+ T cells from PBMCs, obtained from culture after CMV antigen stimulation. These TCRs come from a human donor in good health (CMV status not recorded). Some clones in this sample may be carry-over from other donors' samples.

V usage is TRBV4-1 and J usage is TRBJ1-1; the D gene is possibly TRBD1 (5 bases). Germline V gene data show CDR1 as MGHRA and CDR2 as YSYEKL. V was cut by 3 bases and J by 5 bases, with 16 bases left in between. This CDR3 comprises 15 residues. The CDR3 is CASSQPDFGATEAFF. In DNA, the CDR3 is TGCGCCAGCAGCCAGCCTGATTTTGGGGCGACTGAAGCTTTCTTT.

The chain links TRBV6-2 or TRBV6-3 to TRBJ2-1, with D unclear. The CDR3 is 15 residues long. The V end lost 7 bases, the J end lost 2 bases, and 15 bases lay between the germline ends. The germline gives CDR1 MNHEY, CDR2 SVGEGT. The CDR3 loop reads CASTTPPVTYNEQFF. In nucleotides, the CDR3 is TGTGCCAGCACTACCCCTCCGGTAACCTACAATGAGCAGTTCTTC.

This clonotype was seen more than once but under ten times. The rearrangement uses TRBV7-6 and TRBJ2-1; 12 bases agree with TRBD1. The CDR3 has 16 amino acids. J gave up 8 bases and V 2 bases, and 7 bases lay outside the gene matches. The germline V gene encodes CDR1 SGHVS and CDR2 FNYEAQ. CDR3 coding DNA: TGTGCCAGCAGCTTAACGGGGGGGACAGGGGGCGATGAGCAGTTCTTC. This translates into CASSLTGGTGGDEQFF.

This clonotype appeared a single time. The chain employs TRBV2 and TRBJ2-3, with D possibly matching TRBD1 (5 bases). The CDR3 covers 17 residues. In germline, CDR1 is SNHLY, CDR2 FYNNEI. Trimming took 2 bases from V and 0 from J, leaving 15 bases between them. The CDR3: CASSERGADHSTDTQYF. The CDR3 DNA reads TGTGCCAGCAGTGAACGTGGGGCGGACCATAGCACAGATACGCAGTATTTT.

The chain combines TRBV19 with TRBJ1-2; possible D gene TRBD1, 5 bases. The CDR3 sequence is 14 residues long. Germline V lookup: CDR1 LNHDA, CDR2 SQIVND (reference sequence). The V and J ends lost 5 bases and 1 base respectively, with 11 bases between them. CDR3 region: CASSFQGSNYGYTF. In DNA form, the CDR3 reads TGTGCCAGTAGTTTCCAGGGCAGTAACTATGGCTACACCTTC.

This clonotype was seen many times. The chain combines TRBV7-6 with TRBJ2-1, with D possibly being TRBD1 (6 bases). Germline lookup yields CDR1 SGHVS and CDR2 FNYEAQ. CDR3 size: 18 residues. The V gene lost 5 bases and the J gene lost 3 bases, with 23 bases spanning the gap. The CDR3 DNA reads as TGTGCCAGCAGCCAGCATGCCCGGGTCTCAGGGGACTACAATGAGCAGTTCTTC. Translation: CASSQHARVSGDYNEQFF. Full variable domain (outside the CDR3, taken from reference TRBV7-6 and TRBJ2-1): GAGVSQSPRYKVTKRGQDVALRCDPISGHVSLYWYRQALGQGPEFLTYFNYEAQQDKSGLPNDRFSAERPEGSISTLTIQRTEQRDSAMYRCASSQHARVSGDYNEQFFGPGTRLTVL.

This clonotype appeared a few times. J is TRBJ2-1 and V is TRBV12-5; 7 bases align to TRBD2. The germline V gene encodes CDR1 LGHNT and CDR2 FRNRAP. This CDR3 spans 18 amino acids. Losses at the gene ends were 0 bases for V and 0 bases for J; bases not matched to a gene: 8. The CDR3 spells CASGLVPGGAGSYNEQFF. The DNA for the CDR3 is TGTGCTAGTGGTTTGGTACCGGGGGGTGCTGGCTCCTACAATGAGCAGTTCTTC.

The rearrangement links TRBV12-5 to TRBJ1-1; 11 bases agree with TRBD1. Germline V gene lookup returns CDR1 LGHNT and CDR2 FRNRAP. The junction had 1 base not matched to a gene; V was cut back by 6 bases and J by 4 bases. CDR3 size: 13 residues. DNA for the CDR3: TGTGCTAGTGGAGGGACAGGGGGCACTGAAGCTTTCTTT. It translates to CASGGTGGTEAFF.

In this sample, this clonotype turned up a few times. The rearrangement joins TRBV5-5 to TRBJ2-1; tentative D call: TRBD1 (7 bases). Germline CDR1 SGHKS, CDR2 YYEKEE (reference sequence). This CDR3 has 15 amino acids. V lost 4 bases and J 4 bases, leaving 15 bases between the germline ends. This CDR3 is CASSPGGGEYNEQFF. The CDR3 DNA follows: TGTGCCAGCAGCCCTGGAGGGGGCGAGTACAATGAGCAGTTCTTC.

The V call is TRBV20-1, the J call TRBJ1-6, with TRBD1 as a possible D gene (5 bases). The CDR3 sequence is 15 residues long. Germline V lookup: CDR1 DFQATT, CDR2 SNEGSKA (reference sequence). The V end lost 0 bases, the J end lost 9 bases, and 15 bases lay between the germline ends. The CDR3 reads CSARDRGKSGSPLHF. In nucleotides, the CDR3 is TGCAGTGCTAGAGATAGGGGAAAATCGGGTTCACCCCTCCACTTT.

The rearrangement links TRBV6-6 to TRBJ1-3; TRBD1 matches at 7 bases. This CDR3 contains 12 residues. Germline V gene data show CDR1 as MNHNY and CDR2 as SVGAGI (reference sequence). CDR3 protein: CASTGAGNTIYF. The CDR3 bases are TGTGCGTCTACAGGGGCTGGAAACACCATATATTTT.

This clonotype was seen a handful of times. This chain links TRBV7-9 with TRBJ2-7; tentatively, D is TRBD1 (6 bases). CDR3 length equals 13 residues. From germline, CDR1 is SEHNR and CDR2 FQNEAQ (reference sequence). Trimming took off 7 bases at V and 0 bases at J, with 10 bases between the two ends. CDR3 DNA sequence: TGTGCCAGCATCGGGACACCCTCCTACGAGCAGTACTTC. Translation gives CASIGTPSYEQYF.

This clonotype was counted between two and nine times. The V call is TRBV4-1, the J call TRBJ2-7; TRBD2 matches at 15 bases. The germline V gene encodes CDR1 MGHRA and CDR2 YSYEKL. This CDR3 comprises 18 residues. Trimming at V came to 3 bases and at J to 2 bases, leaving 8 bases not matched to a gene. This CDR3 reads CASSHPGLAGGTTYEQYF. The CDR3 region has the DNA TGCGCCAGCAGCCATCCGGGACTAGCGGGGGGTACCACCTACGAGCAGTACTTC.

The chain couples TRBV27 to TRBJ2-5; no definite D call. Deletions cut 5 bases from V and 1 base from J, with 11 bases between. Germline CDR1 reads MNHEY; CDR2 reads SMNVEV (reference sequence). The CDR3 covers 14 residues. CDR3 region: CASSPTRSQETQYF. CDR3 bases: TGTGCCAGCAGTCCGACACGGAGCCAAGAGACCCAGTACTTC.

The chain couples TRBV5-6 to TRBJ1-2; D is perhaps TRBD1 (6 bases). Germline CDR1 SGHDT, CDR2 YYEEEE. The CDR3 contains 13 residues. V lost 6 bases to trimming and J lost 8 bases, with 17 bases between them. The CDR3 sequence: CASIEGGSVGYTF. The CDR3 DNA is TGTGCCAGCATCGAGGGGGGCTCTGTAGGCTACACCTTC.

The V and J genes are TRBV12-3 or TRBV12-4 and TRBJ2-3; 10 nucleotides agree with TRBD1. This CDR3 spans 15 amino acids. Trimming cost V 6 bases and J 5 bases; bases outside gene matches: 8. The CDR3 here is CASRYRDRGVDTQYF. The CDR3 nucleotides are TGTGCCAGCAGATACCGGGACAGGGGTGTAGATACGCAGTATTTT.

This clonotype was seen ten or more times. V is TRBV25-1 and J is TRBJ1-1; D unresolved. Germline V gives CDR1 MGHDK, CDR2 SYGVNS. This CDR3 has 13 residues. Trimming stripped 4 bases from V and 0 bases from J, with 6 bases between. CDR3: CASSAQLNTEAFF. The CDR3 nucleotides are TGTGCCAGCAGTGCACAGCTGAACACTGAAGCTTTCTTT.

Ten or more counts support this clonotype. V gene TRBV19 combines with J gene TRBJ1-2; D call uncertain. Germline loops: CDR1 LNHDA, CDR2 SQIVND (reference sequence). V gave up 1 base and J gave up 1 base, with 10 bases separating them. The CDR3 contains 15 residues. The CDR3 DNA follows: TGTGCCAGTAGTATAGGCGGGTTTTATAACTATGGCTACACCTTC. Protein: CASSIGGFYNYGYTF.

This chain links TRBV2 with TRBJ1-4, with a tentative D call TRBD1 (5 bases). Germline CDR1 SNHLY, CDR2 FYNNEI. Trimming shortened V by 0 bases and J by 0 bases, and 17 bases separated the two germline ends. The CDR3 is 19 amino acids. Written as DNA, the CDR3 is TGTGCCAGCAGTGAAGCGCGGGCAGGCCGAGGGGCAACTAATGAAAAACTGTTTTTT. It specifies CASSEARAGRGATNEKLFF.

The chain recombines TRBV12-3 or TRBV12-4 with TRBJ1-6, with TRBD1 matching over 7 bases. J lost 7 bases, V lost 6 bases, and 6 bases had no gene match. CDR3 length equals 14 residues. CDR3 residues: CASSPGQINSPLHF. The CDR3 bases are TGTGCCAGCAGCCCGGGACAGATCAATTCACCCCTCCACTTT.

This clonotype was picked up a small number of times. This sequence joins TRBV7-9 and TRBJ2-7; possible D gene TRBD1, 5 bases. Between the trimmed V and J ends, which lost 4 bases and 0 bases, there was a span of 10 bases. Germline values: CDR1 SEHNR, CDR2 FQNEAQ (reference sequence). This CDR3 comprises 14 residues. The CDR3, as DNA: TGTGCCAGCAGCTCCTCGACAGTCTCCTACGAGCAGTACTTC. Protein sequence: CASSSSTVSYEQYF.

In this sample, this clonotype turned up many times. J is TRBJ2-4 and V is TRBV7-2; 9 bases are a match to TRBD2. This CDR3 is built from 14 residues. J was trimmed by 8 bases and V by 4 bases; bases with no gene match: 6. Germline lookup yields CDR1 SGHTA and CDR2 FQGNSA. CDR3 sequence: CASSYSGGGDIQYF. Here the CDR3 DNA reads TGTGCCAGCAGCTATAGCGGGGGTGGGGACATTCAGTACTTC.

The rearrangement uses TRBV20-1 and TRBJ1-2, with TRBD1 identical over 8 bases. The V gene's germline CDR1 is DFQATT and CDR2 SNEGSKA (reference sequence). This CDR3 is 14 amino acids long. V dropped 0 bases and J dropped 6; count of bases not matched to a gene: 6. DNA of the CDR3: TGCAGTGCTAGAGACCAAGAGGGACAGGATGGCTACACCTTC. Translation: CSARDQEGQDGYTF.

V usage is TRBV12-3 or TRBV12-4 and J usage is TRBJ2-3; D not resolved. The V end was cut by 7 bases, the J end by 3 bases, with 14 bases between. This CDR3 contains 14 residues. The chain's CDR3 is CASNFSEPTDTQYF. CDR3 in DNA: TGTGCCAGCAATTTCAGTGAGCCAACAGATACGCAGTATTTT.

A single count supports this clonotype. CDR3 protein: CASSSNDRGSEQYF. The CDR3 DNA is TGTGCCAGCAGCTCCAACGACAGGGGAAGCGAGCAGTACTTC. The chain carries TRBV7-4 and TRBJ2-7, with 8 bases fitting TRBD1. V was pared by 4 bases and J by 6 bases, with 8 bases of the junction left unmatched. CDR1 is SGHVT, CDR2 SQSDAQ, per germline. This CDR3 spans 14 amino acids.

The chain links TRBV4-3 to TRBJ1-1; TRBD1 matches 10 bases. Germline CDR1 and CDR2: LGHNA and YSLEER. This CDR3 has 17 residues. J gave up 0 bases and V 0 bases, and 4 bases lay outside the gene matches. CDR3 region: CASSQDLTGGLNTEAFF. CDR3 nucleotide sequence: TGCGCCAGCAGCCAAGATTTGACAGGGGGCCTGAACACTGAAGCTTTCTTT.

The V call is TRBV11-2, the J call TRBJ2-3; tentatively, D is TRBD1 (6 bases). Germline CDR1 reads SGHAT; CDR2 reads FQNNGV. The CDR3 runs to 14 residues. V gave up 3 bases and J gave up 3 bases, with 10 bases separating them. The CDR3 protein is CASSFPGQTDTQYF. CDR3 bases: TGTGCCAGCAGCTTCCCGGGACAAACAGATACGCAGTATTTT.

This CDR3 is CASSIGRGLGNEQFF. DNA for the CDR3: TGTGCCAGTAGTATAGGCCGCGGCCTTGGTAATGAGCAGTTCTTC. The chain links TRBV19 to TRBJ2-1; D unresolved. The germline V gene has CDR1 LNHDA and CDR2 SQIVND (reference sequence). The CDR3 is 15 amino acids. Trimming took 1 base from V and 7 from J, leaving 14 bases between them.

The chain combines TRBV18 with TRBJ1-4; TRBD1 aligns across 9 bases. V lost 3 bases to trimming and J lost 5 bases; unmatched junction nucleotides: 10. This CDR3 contains 17 residues. Germline V gene sequence: CDR1 KGHSH, CDR2 LQKENI. The DNA for the CDR3 is TGTGCCAGCTCACCCCCGGGACAGGGTGAGAAAAATGAAAAACTGTTTTTT. Its protein is CASSPPGQGEKNEKLFF.